This T cell receptor beta chain derives from a study of cytomegalovirus exposure and HLA in healthy donors. Study results and caveats: As a later analysis showed, a missense DCLRE1C variant was linked to trimming of TCR beta V- and J-genes. Later analysis suggested links between common viral pathogens and several top significant clusters.

Unmatched junction bases numbered 6, after V lost 4 bases and J lost 4 bases. Germline V gene lookup returns CDR1 MNHNS and CDR2 SASEGT. The CDR3 runs 15 residues. Vbeta (60) and Jbeta (13) primers were used in the PCR. Assay: immunoSEQ multiplex PCR; the TCRdb copy retains only in-frame clones and omits some. The sample yields roughly 82,000 clones, over 60% seen once. Notes on this clone: Its antigen is undetermined.

The chain couples TRBV6-1 to TRBJ2-7; 11 nucleotides line up with TRBD2. What was sequenced was PBMCs. The receptor's source is a woman aged 40 to 50 in good health and CMV-seropositive. CDR3 loop: CASSGVTSGIYEQYF. The CDR3 DNA reads as TGTGCCAGCAGTGGTGTGACTAGCGGGATTTACGAGCAGTACTTC.